These 25 T cell receptor beta chains came from one sample sequenced in a study of sequential checkpoint blockade in melanoma. Treatment noted: randomized to nivolumab then ipilimumab (arm A) or the reverse (arm B). TCRdb's table, derived via immunoSEQ multiplex PCR, lists solely in-frame clones and lacks some. The sample comprises some 11,000 clones, 25% to 30% of which are singletons, and around 26% rests with the top ten. The material was tumor tissue (inferred from file names), obtained from a patient given nivolumab and ipilimumab in sequence. The receptors come from a human donor with melanoma.

This clone was counted ten times or more. The chain links TRBV6-8 to TRBJ1-2; 8 bases map to TRBD1. Germline V lookup: CDR1 MNHGY, CDR2 SAAAGT. Trimming removed 6 bases from V and 3 bases from J; junction bases left unmatched: 3. This CDR3 region has 13 residues. The CDR3 reads CASRSGQDYGYTF. CDR3 sequence (DNA): TGTGCCAGCAGATCGGGACAGGACTATGGCTACACCTTC.

V usage is TRBV11-3 and J usage is TRBJ2-1; the D gene could be TRBD1 or TRBD2 (5 bases each). In germline, CDR1 is SGHNT, CDR2 YENEEA. The length of the CDR3 is 16 residues. Trimming cost V 3 bases and J 10 bases, with 22 bases left between them. This CDR3 is CASSLYRASGGIEQFF. In DNA form, the CDR3 reads TGTGCCAGCAGCTTGTATAGGGCTTCTGGGGGTATCGAGCAGTTCTTC.

The chain has TRBV19 and TRBJ2-5, with 8 bases lining up with TRBD1. The germline V gene has CDR1 LNHDA and CDR2 SQIVND (reference sequence). This CDR3 spans 15 amino acids. Trimming removed 3 bases from V and 3 bases from J; junction bases left unmatched: 6. The CDR3 DNA is TGTGCCAGTAGTATCCCGGACAGGGAGGAAGAGACCCAGTACTTC. Its translation is CASSIPDREEETQYF.

The chain combines TRBV30 with TRBJ1-6; TRBD1 is a possible D gene (5 bases). Trimming shortened V by 5 bases and J by 3 bases, and 11 bases separated the two germline ends. The germline V gene encodes CDR1 GTSNPN and CDR2 SVGIG (reference sequence). The CDR3 is 14 amino acids. In DNA form, the CDR3 reads TGTGCCTGGCAGGGTTATCGCTATAATTCACCCCTCCACTTT. It specifies CAWQGYRYNSPLHF. Complete variable domain (other parts from reference TRBV30 and TRBJ1-6): SQTIHQWPATLVQPVGSPLSLECTVEGTSNPNLYWYRQAAGRGLQLLFYSVGIGQISSEVPQNLSASRPQDRQFILSSKKLLLSDSGFYLCAWQGYRYNSPLHFGNGTRLTVT.

This clone was recorded a few times. The chain carries TRBV11-3 and TRBJ2-2, with D possibly TRBD1 on 6 matching bases. V dropped 5 bases and J dropped 6 bases, with 16 bases sitting between them. CDR3 length: 15 residues. The germline V gene has CDR1 SGHNT and CDR2 YENEEA. CDR3 sequence: CASSQATGTPGELFF. The CDR3 region has the DNA TGTGCCAGCAGCCAAGCGACAGGAACCCCCGGGGAGCTGTTTTTT.

The chain has TRBV19 and TRBJ2-7, with unresolved D. CDR3 length equals 11 residues. Germline V gene sequence: CDR1 LNHDA, CDR2 SQIVND (reference sequence). V was shortened by 4 bases and J by 6 bases, with 7 bases between the two germline ends. This CDR3 is CASSSLSEQYF. The CDR3 DNA reads as TGTGCCAGTAGTAGTTTGTCCGAGCAGTACTTC.

This clone occurred a few times. V gene TRBV11-3 combines with J gene TRBJ2-2; D not certain. Trimming shortened V by 6 bases and J by 0 bases, and 11 bases separated the two germline ends. This CDR3 spans 15 amino acids. CDR1 and CDR2 (germline): SGHNT, YENEEA. This chain's CDR3 is CASRRTSANTGELFF. The DNA for the CDR3 is TGTGCCAGCAGACGGACGTCCGCGAACACCGGGGAGCTGTTTTTT.

This clone is medium-sized within its sample. The rearrangement joins TRBV11-3 to TRBJ2-1; TRBD1 agrees at 8 bases. The V gene's germline CDR1 is SGHNT and CDR2 YENEEA. The CDR3 loop spans 15 amino acids. The V and J ends lost 6 bases and 6 bases, in that order; junction bases with no gene match: 10. The CDR3 sequence is CASRFRIGQGNEQFF. The CDR3 DNA reads as TGTGCCAGCAGATTCAGAATCGGACAGGGCAATGAGCAGTTCTTC.

This chain links TRBV14 with TRBJ2-1; 10 bases agree with TRBD1. V lost 4 bases to trimming and J lost 7 bases; unmatched junction nucleotides: 10. The CDR3 contains 16 residues. Germline CDR1 is SGHDN and CDR2 is FVKESK. The CDR3 nucleotides read TGTGCCAGCAGCCCGTTGGGACAGGGGAAGATTAATGAGCAGTTCTTC. This gives the protein CASSPLGQGKINEQFF.

The genes are TRBV28 and TRBJ2-7; TRBD1 matches 8 bases. CDR1 and CDR2 from the germline V gene are MDHEN and SYDVKM. V was pared by 6 bases and J by 7 bases, with 14 bases of the junction left unmatched. The CDR3 is 15 amino acids. The CDR3 sequence is CASSHTGTGRGEQYF. The CDR3 bases are TGTGCCAGCAGCCATACCGGGACAGGTCGTGGGGAGCAGTACTTC.

This clone was seen a few times. The V gene is TRBV11-3, the J gene TRBJ2-1, with 9 bases matching TRBD1. The ends lost 5 bases at V and 7 bases at J; junction bases unmatched: 9. Per the germline V gene, CDR1 is SGHNT and CDR2 is YENEEA. The length of the CDR3 is 15 residues. The CDR3 protein is CASSPAGTGFNEQFF. CDR3 nucleotides: TGTGCCAGCAGCCCCGCAGGGACAGGGTTTAATGAGCAGTTCTTC.

The genes are TRBV23-1 and TRBJ1-4; the D is unclear. TRBV23-1 is an ORF, with its function uncertain. CDR3 size: 13 residues. The V end was cut by 6 bases, the J end by 4 bases, with 9 bases between. CDR3 coding DNA: TGCGCCAGCAGGGTGTCGGATAATGAAAAACTGTTTTTT. It translates to CASRVSDNEKLFF.

This clone has more than one count but fewer than ten. The genes are TRBV6-8 and TRBJ1-6; the D is unclear. V was shortened by 6 bases and J by 5 bases, with 11 bases between the two germline ends. CDR1 MNHGY and CDR2 SAAAGT come from the germline V gene. The CDR3 consists of 14 residues. This chain's CDR3 is CASRFADDNSPLHF. Here the CDR3 DNA reads TGTGCCAGCAGATTCGCCGATGATAATTCACCCCTCCACTTT.

The rearrangement joins TRBV7-4 to TRBJ1-1, with D perhaps TRBD1 (5 bases). CDR3 size: 13 residues. Germline lookup yields CDR1 SGHVT and CDR2 SQSDAQ. The V end was cut by 7 bases, the J end by 7 bases, with 16 bases between. The CDR3: CASTSIERGEAFF. The CDR3 region has the DNA TGTGCCAGCACCTCGATCGAAAGGGGTGAAGCTTTCTTT.

A single count supports this clone. The chain has TRBV5-1 and TRBJ1-2; TRBD1 agrees at 9 bases. CDR3 size: 16 residues. Germline V gives CDR1 SGHRS, CDR2 YFSETQ. The V segment lost 4 bases and the J segment 4 bases; nucleotides outside the gene matches: 11. The CDR3, as DNA: TGCGCCAGCAGCCCGACGGGACAGGGCTACGGCTATGGCTACACCTTC. Its protein product is CASSPTGQGYGYGYTF.

The J gene is TRBJ1-4, the V gene TRBV11-3, with a tentative D call TRBD1 (6 bases). The V end lost 3 bases, the J end lost 3 bases, and 17 bases lay between the germline ends. Looked up from germline, CDR1 is SGHNT and CDR2 is YENEEA. This CDR3 is built from 17 residues. The CDR3, as DNA: TGTGCCAGCAGCTTGGGCAGGGGTAGCGGGTCTAATGAAAAACTGTTTTTT. The encoded protein is CASSLGRGSGSNEKLFF. Using reference TRBV11-3 and TRBJ1-4 for the parts outside the CDR3, the full variable domain is EAGVVQSPRYKIIEKKQPVAFWCNPISGHNTLYWYLQNLGQGPELLIRYENEEAVDDSQLPKDRFSAERLKGVDSTLKIQPAELGDSAVYLCASSLGRGSGSNEKLFFGSGTQLSVL.

The genes are TRBV28 and TRBJ2-1, with TRBD2 matching 9 bases. Germline V gives CDR1 MDHEN, CDR2 SYDVKM. J lost 3 bases, V lost 3 bases, and 6 bases had no gene match. The length of the CDR3 is 16 residues. CDR3 nucleotide sequence: TGTGCCAGCAGTTTTAGGGCGGGGGGGCTCTACAATGAGCAGTTCTTC. Protein: CASSFRAGGLYNEQFF.

V gene TRBV6-8 combines with J gene TRBJ1-6; possibly TRBD1 for D (5 bases). Per the germline V gene, CDR1 is MNHGY and CDR2 is SAAAGT. The V end lost 6 bases, the J end lost 5 bases, and 8 bases lay between the germline ends. This CDR3 has 13 amino acids. CDR3 nucleotide sequence: TGTGCCAGCAGGGGACTCAATAATTCACCCCTCCACTTT. It yields the protein CASRGLNNSPLHF.

This clone appeared a few times. V gene TRBV11-3 combines with J gene TRBJ1-1, with D maybe TRBD1 (5 bases). Trimming removed 4 bases at V and 5 bases at J, with 14 bases between. This CDR3 spans 14 amino acids. Germline assignment: CDR1 SGHNT and CDR2 YENEEA. The CDR3 protein is CASSYIQGPTEAFF. The CDR3, as DNA: TGTGCCAGCAGCTACATTCAGGGTCCGACTGAAGCTTTCTTT.

In this sample, this clone turned up many times. The chain carries TRBV6-8 and TRBJ2-7; a possible D gene is TRBD1 (6 bases). Germline V gene lookup returns CDR1 MNHGY and CDR2 SAAAGT. V shed 4 bases and J shed 3 bases, with 10 bases lying between them. The CDR3 runs to 13 residues. CDR3 sequence (DNA): TGTGCCAGCAGTTCCGGGACAATCTACGAGCAGTACTTC. Its protein is CASSSGTIYEQYF.

The genes are TRBV11-3 and TRBJ2-1; the D gene is possibly TRBD1 (6 bases). Trimming took off 5 bases at V and 0 bases at J, with 11 bases between the two ends. This CDR3 contains 15 residues. CDR1 and CDR2 (germline): SGHNT, YENEEA. The CDR3 sequence is CASSGGLSSYNEQFF. The CDR3 coding sequence is TGTGCCAGCAGCGGGGGCCTTTCCTCCTACAATGAGCAGTTCTTC.

The V and J genes are TRBV6-8 and TRBJ1-1; D is possibly TRBD1 (5 bases). V was cut by 5 bases and J by 1 base, with 14 bases left in between. CDR1 is MNHGY and CDR2 is SAAAGT in the germline V gene. The CDR3 has 15 amino acids. DNA of the CDR3: TGTGCCAGCAGTATCGTGGGGGGGGAGAACACTGAAGCTTTCTTT. Protein product: CASSIVGGENTEAFF.

The rearrangement links TRBV7-1 to TRBJ2-7, with D unclear. TRBV7-1 is an ORF for which the function is uncertain. The CDR3 runs 14 residues. V was pared by 4 bases and J by 0 bases, with 10 bases between. In DNA, the CDR3 is TGTGCCAGCAGCTTAACTGGCGGCTCCTACGAGCAGTACTTC. Encoded protein: CASSLTGGSYEQYF.

This clone was recorded many times. J is TRBJ2-2 and V is TRBV4-1, with D perhaps TRBD1 (6 bases). The length of the CDR3 is 15 residues. V shed 1 base and J shed 6 bases, with 12 bases lying between them. From germline, CDR1 is MGHRA and CDR2 YSYEKL. CDR3 nucleotides: TGCGCCAGCAGCCAAGTTAACAGGGTGGCCGGGGAGCTGTTTTTT. Protein sequence: CASSQVNRVAGELFF.

The V call is TRBV18, the J call TRBJ1-5; 8 bases fit TRBD1. Trimming removed 4 bases from V and 1 base from J; junction bases left unmatched: 3. The CDR3 runs 15 residues. Germline V lookup: CDR1 KGHSH, CDR2 LQKENI. The CDR3 DNA follows: TGTGCCAGCTCACGCCAGGGGGCAAGCAATCAGCCCCAGCATTTT. Translation: CASSRQGASNQPQHF.